What follows are 18 T cell receptor beta chains derived from one specimen sequenced in a study of radiotherapy plus CTLA-4 blockade in lung cancer. The protocol was immunoSEQ multiplex PCR, while the TCRdb copy is restricted to in-frame clones and leaves out a portion. The sample shows tens of thousands of clones, around 68% of them seen only once. Sequenced here: peripheral blood, sampled from a patient treated with radiotherapy plus ipilimumab. Receptor source: a human donor with non-small cell lung cancer whose response to radiotherapy plus ipilimumab could not be evaluated.

The rearrangement joins TRBV5-1 to TRBJ2-1, with 12 bases identical to TRBD2. V trimming: 3 bases; J trimming: 4 bases; junction bases outside the gene matches: 5. The germline V gene encodes CDR1 SGHRS and CDR2 YFSETQ. The CDR3 is 16 residues long. CDR3 sequence (DNA): TGCGCCAGCAGCTCACGGACTAGCGGGGAATACAATGAGCAGTTCTTC. Its translation: CASSSRTSGEYNEQFF.

This chain connects TRBV25-1 to TRBJ2-1; possible D gene TRBD1, 5 bases. CDR3 length equals 14 residues. V lost 5 bases and J 5 bases, leaving 13 bases between the germline ends. The germline CDR1 and CDR2 sequences are MGHDK and SYGVNS. In nucleotides, the CDR3 is TGTGCCAGCAGTTTAGGGGATCCTAACAATGAGCAGTTCTTC. Amino acid sequence: CASSLGDPNNEQFF.

The V gene is TRBV19, the J gene TRBJ1-5; 8 bases fit TRBD1. The CDR3 has 15 residues. Germline V gene sequence: CDR1 LNHDA, CDR2 SQIVND (reference sequence). The V segment lost 1 base and the J segment 7 bases; nucleotides outside the gene matches: 6. CDR3 sequence: CASSIGSGGGQPQHF. The CDR3 DNA reads TGTGCCAGTAGTATAGGTTCAGGGGGCGGGCAGCCCCAGCATTTT.

The chain employs TRBV19 and TRBJ1-5; a possible D gene is TRBD1 (6 bases). Per the germline V gene, CDR1 is LNHDA and CDR2 is SQIVND (reference sequence). Trimming cost V 5 bases and J 0 bases, with 11 bases left between them. The CDR3 loop spans 15 amino acids. CDR3 loop: CASSERQDSNQPQHF. The DNA of the CDR3 is TGTGCCAGTAGTGAACGACAGGATAGCAATCAGCCCCAGCATTTT.

V is TRBV18 and J is TRBJ1-2; D remains ambiguous. The CDR3 sequence is 15 residues long. The germline gives CDR1 KGHSH, CDR2 LQKENI. V was cut by 6 bases and J by 4 bases, with 18 bases left in between. The CDR3 sequence is CASSPPSSGSYGYTF. The CDR3 DNA is TGTGCCAGCTCGCCTCCATCTTCAGGAAGCTATGGCTACACCTTC.

This chain connects TRBV4-2 to TRBJ1-2; 9 bases match TRBD1. The V segment lost 6 bases and the J segment 5 bases; nucleotides outside the gene matches: 13. This CDR3 has 16 amino acids. Germline V gene lookup returns CDR1 LGHNA and CDR2 YNFKEQ. The CDR3 region is CASSTGTGKTGYGYTF. For the CDR3, the DNA is TGTGCCAGCAGTACCGGGACAGGGAAGACGGGATATGGCTACACCTTC.

Only a few counts were recorded for this clone. The J gene is TRBJ1-2, the V gene TRBV7-9; tentatively, D is TRBD1 (5 bases). This CDR3 contains 14 residues. With 0 bases removed from V and 6 bases from J, the gap between germline ends came to 11 bases. Looked up from germline, CDR1 is SEHNR and CDR2 is FQNEAQ (reference sequence). The CDR3, as DNA: TGTGCCAGCAGCTTAGCGCAGGGTACGGATGGCTACACCTTC. Its protein product is CASSLAQGTDGYTF.

The V call is TRBV19, the J call TRBJ1-6, with 10 bases fitting TRBD1. The CDR3 runs 14 residues. Germline CDR1 LNHDA, CDR2 SQIVND (reference sequence). Trimming at V came to 4 bases and at J to 8 bases, leaving 2 bases not matched to a gene. The CDR3 sequence: CASSRQGADSPLHF. CDR3 DNA: TGTGCCAGTAGTAGACAGGGGGCCGATTCACCCCTCCACTTT.

V gene TRBV6-6 combines with J gene TRBJ1-1; D may be TRBD1 (6 bases). The V end lost 2 bases, the J end lost 13 bases, and 14 bases lay between the germline ends. CDR3 length: 12 amino acids. The germline CDR1 and CDR2 sequences are MNHNY and SVGAGI (reference sequence). The CDR3, as DNA: TGTGCCAGCAGTTACGGGGGCCAGAGGGATTTCTTT. It codes for CASSYGGQRDFF.

This clone occurred a few times. The chain recombines TRBV6-5 with TRBJ2-1; 7 nucleotides agree with TRBD2. The germline V gene encodes CDR1 MNHEY and CDR2 SVGAGI. The CDR3 has 15 amino acids. V dropped 5 bases and J dropped 0; count of bases not matched to a gene: 4. The CDR3 loop reads CASSQRDYSYNEQFF. The CDR3, as DNA: TGTGCCAGCAGTCAGCGGGACTACTCCTACAATGAGCAGTTCTTC.

This chain links TRBV7-9 with TRBJ2-3, with TRBD2 identical over 12 bases. The CDR3 consists of 15 residues. Germline trimming cut 2 bases from V and 5 bases from J; bases unmatched to any gene: 2. Germline CDR1 reads SEHNR; CDR2 reads FQNEAQ (reference sequence). Here the CDR3 reads CASSLLAGGGDTQYF. CDR3 nucleotide sequence: TGTGCCAGCAGCTTACTAGCGGGGGGGGGAGATACGCAGTATTTT.

The chain combines TRBV15 with TRBJ1-5; tentatively, D is TRBD1 (5 bases). Trimming removed 5 bases at V and 2 bases at J, with 13 bases between. CDR1 is LNHNV and CDR2 is YYDKDF in the germline V gene (reference sequence). CDR3 size: 15 residues. CDR3 DNA: TGTGCCACCAGCTCAGGGAGGGTTCGCAATCAGCCCCAGCATTTT. It specifies CATSSGRVRNQPQHF.

V is TRBV30 and J is TRBJ1-4, with D possibly being TRBD1 (5 bases). Trimming took 0 bases from V and 2 from J, leaving 10 bases between them. Per germline, CDR1 GTSNPN and CDR2 SVGIG (reference sequence). The CDR3 sequence is 15 residues long. CDR3 in amino acids: CAWSVGVSTNEKLFF. For the CDR3, the DNA is TGTGCCTGGAGTGTAGGGGTCTCGACTAATGAAAAACTGTTTTTT.

J is TRBJ2-7 and V is TRBV11-2; 10 bases are shared with TRBD2. J was trimmed by 5 bases and V by 7 bases; bases with no gene match: 17. CDR1 is SGHAT and CDR2 is FQNNGV in the germline V gene. The CDR3 contains 17 residues. The CDR3 is CASTDWSGLAGDNEQYF. CDR3 nucleotides: TGTGCCAGCACGGACTGGTCGGGGCTAGCGGGAGACAACGAGCAGTACTTC.

This chain links TRBV5-6 with TRBJ2-1; TRBD2 matches at 10 bases. This CDR3 comprises 15 residues. Trimming removed 4 bases from V and 4 bases from J; junction bases left unmatched: 5. Germline CDR1 reads SGHDT; CDR2 reads YYEEEE. The CDR3 loop reads CASSAGLAEYNEQFF. The CDR3 nucleotides are TGTGCCAGCAGCGCCGGACTAGCGGAATACAATGAGCAGTTCTTC. The full variable domain, in which reference TRBV5-6 and TRBJ2-1 provide the parts outside the CDR3, is DAGVTQSPTHLIKTRGQQVTLRCSPKSGHDTVSWYQQALGQGPQFIFQYYEEEERQRGNFPDRFSGHQFPNYSSELNVNALLLGDSALYLCASSAGLAEYNEQFFGPGTRLTVL.

The gene calls are TRBV20-1 and TRBJ2-5; D perhaps matches TRBD2 (5 bases). The J call may be in error: the DNA end matches TRBJ2-7 better. Germline CDR1 DFQATT, CDR2 SNEGSKA (reference sequence). The CDR3 runs to 10 residues. The CDR3 DNA reads TGCAGTGCTAGGGAGGACGAGCAGTACTTC. Amino acid sequence: CSAREDEQYF.

The rearrangement links TRBV9 to TRBJ2-1, with TRBD2 identical over 16 bases. With 7 bases clipped from V and 9 bases from J, the junction kept 7 bases outside the gene matches. Per the germline V gene, CDR1 is SGDLS and CDR2 is YYNGEE. CDR3 length equals 15 residues. CDR3 loop: CASVPGLAGGPEQFF. The CDR3 nucleotides are TGTGCCAGCGTCCCGGGACTAGCGGGAGGGCCTGAGCAGTTCTTC.

This chain connects TRBV7-2 to TRBJ1-3, with 7 bases lining up with TRBD1. This CDR3 region has 15 residues. The germline V gene encodes CDR1 SGHTA and CDR2 FQGNSA. Losses at the gene ends were 5 bases for V and 0 bases for J; bases not matched to a gene: 4. The CDR3 DNA sequence: TGTGCCAGCAGCCAGGGACAGCTCTCTGGAAACACCATATATTTT. Protein: CASSQGQLSGNTIYF.